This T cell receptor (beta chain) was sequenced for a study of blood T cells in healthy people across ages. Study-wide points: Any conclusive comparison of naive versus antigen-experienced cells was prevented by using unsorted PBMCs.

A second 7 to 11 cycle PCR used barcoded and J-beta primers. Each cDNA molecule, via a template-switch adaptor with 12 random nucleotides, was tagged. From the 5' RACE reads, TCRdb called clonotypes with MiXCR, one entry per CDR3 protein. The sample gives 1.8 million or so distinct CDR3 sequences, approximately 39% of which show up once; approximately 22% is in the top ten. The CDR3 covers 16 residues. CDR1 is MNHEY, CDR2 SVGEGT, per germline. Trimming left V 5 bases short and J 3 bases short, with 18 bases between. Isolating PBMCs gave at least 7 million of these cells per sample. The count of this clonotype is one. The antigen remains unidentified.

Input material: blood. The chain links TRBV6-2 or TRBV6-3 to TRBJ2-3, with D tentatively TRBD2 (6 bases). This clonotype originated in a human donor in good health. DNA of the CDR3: TGTGCCAGCAGTCACGGGGCCGACGGGAGAACAGATACGCAGTATTTT. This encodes CASSHGADGRTDTQYF.